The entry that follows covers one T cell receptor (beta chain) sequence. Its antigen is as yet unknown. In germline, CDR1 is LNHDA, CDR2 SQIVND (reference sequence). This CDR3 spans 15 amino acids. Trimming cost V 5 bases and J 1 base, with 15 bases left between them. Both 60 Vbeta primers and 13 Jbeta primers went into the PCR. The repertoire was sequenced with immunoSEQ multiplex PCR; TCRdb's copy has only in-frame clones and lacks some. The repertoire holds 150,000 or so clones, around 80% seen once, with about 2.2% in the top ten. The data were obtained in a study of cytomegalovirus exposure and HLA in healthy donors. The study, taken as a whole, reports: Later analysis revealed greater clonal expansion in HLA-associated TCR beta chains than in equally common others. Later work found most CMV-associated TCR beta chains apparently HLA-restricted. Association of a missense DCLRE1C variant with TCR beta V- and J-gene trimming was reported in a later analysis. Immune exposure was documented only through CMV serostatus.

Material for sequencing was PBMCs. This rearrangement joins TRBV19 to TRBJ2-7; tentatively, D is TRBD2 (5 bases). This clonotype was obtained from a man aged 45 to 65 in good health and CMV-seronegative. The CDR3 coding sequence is TGTGCCAGTAGTGTCACAAAACTAGGATCCTACGAGCAGTACTTC. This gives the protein CASSVTKLGSYEQYF.